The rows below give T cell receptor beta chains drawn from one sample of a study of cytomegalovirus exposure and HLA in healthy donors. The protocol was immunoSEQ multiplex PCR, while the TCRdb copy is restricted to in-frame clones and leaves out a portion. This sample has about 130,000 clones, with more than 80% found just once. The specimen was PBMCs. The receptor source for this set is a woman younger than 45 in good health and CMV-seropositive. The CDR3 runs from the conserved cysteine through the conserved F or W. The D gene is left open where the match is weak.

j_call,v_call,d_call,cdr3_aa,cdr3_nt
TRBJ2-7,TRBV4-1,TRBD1,CASSQGGTANYEQYF,TGCGCCAGCAGCCAAGGGGGGACAGCCAACTACGAGCAGTACTTC
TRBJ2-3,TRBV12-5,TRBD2,CASGLVLDGRADTQYF,TGTGCTAGTGGTTTGGTTTTAGACGGGAGGGCAGATACGCAGTATTTT
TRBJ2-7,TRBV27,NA,CASSPHARIYEQYF,TGTGCCAGCAGTCCCCACGCCAGAATATACGAGCAGTACTTC
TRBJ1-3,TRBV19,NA,CASSIQGTPGNTIYF,TGTGCCAGTAGTATCCAGGGGACCCCTGGAAACACCATATATTTT
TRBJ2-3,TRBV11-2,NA,CASSSPTKGVVDTQYF,TGTGCCAGCAGCTCCCCCACGAAAGGGGTGGTAGATACGCAGTATTTT
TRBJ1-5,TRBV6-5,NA,CASTPPGGNQPQHF,TGTGCCAGCACCCCCCCGGGGGGCAATCAGCCCCAGCATTTT
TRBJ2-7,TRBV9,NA,CASSEGGQRREQYF,TGTGCCAGCAGCGAGGGGGGACAGCGGAGAGAGCAGTACTTC
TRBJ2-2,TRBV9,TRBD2,CASSTRTSGVNTGELFF,TGTGCCAGCAGCACCAGGACTAGCGGGGTCAACACCGGGGAGCTGTTTTTT
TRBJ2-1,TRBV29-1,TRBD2,CSVERLAGGHNEQFF,TGCAGCGTTGAAAGACTAGCGGGGGGGCACAATGAGCAGTTCTTC
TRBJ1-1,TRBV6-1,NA,CASSTTGWNTEAFF,TGTGCCAGCAGCACGACAGGCTGGAACACTGAAGCTTTCTTT
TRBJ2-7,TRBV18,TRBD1,CASSPAGTGSEQYF,TGTGCCAGCTCACCAGCCGGGACAGGGAGCGAGCAGTACTTC
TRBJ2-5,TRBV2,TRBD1,CASALGQGFETQYF,TGTGCCAGCGCTCTGGGACAGGGGTTTGAGACCCAGTACTTC
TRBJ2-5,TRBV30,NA,CAWNLRGANQETQYF,TGTGCCTGGAACCTTCGGGGGGCCAACCAAGAGACCCAGTACTTC
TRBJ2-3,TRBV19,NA,CASKGGGGYTDTQYF,TGTGCCAGTAAGGGAGGCGGGGGCTACACAGATACGCAGTATTTT
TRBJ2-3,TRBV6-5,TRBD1,CASNTGGAGTDTQYF,TGTGCCAGCAATACAGGGGGCGCCGGCACAGATACGCAGTATTTT
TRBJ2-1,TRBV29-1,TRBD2,CSVVYRTSGSWTGDEQFF,TGCAGCGTTGTATATCGGACTAGCGGGAGCTGGACGGGGGATGAGCAGTTCTTC
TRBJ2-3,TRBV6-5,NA,CASSYQDTQYF,TGTGCCAGCAGTTATCAAGATACGCAGTATTTT
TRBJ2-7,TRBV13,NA,CASSLAQGLDEQYF,TGTGCCAGCAGCTTAGCGCAGGGCCTGGACGAGCAGTACTTC